This entry describes one TCR beta chain. This sample was included in a study of shared clonotypes between healthy human individuals. This table comes from immunoSEQ multiplex PCR, and its TCRdb copy is limited to in-frame clones, with some not included. The sample includes about 2.2 million clones, 93% of them seen just once. As defined, naive CD8 cells were CD45RO-negative and positively selected for CCR7, with terminally differentiated effector memory CD45RA+ cells excluded. CDR1 and CDR2 from the germline V gene are SGHNT and YYREEE (reference sequence). CDR3 length: 15 amino acids. V shed 0 bases, J shed 6 bases, and the junction held 3 bases outside the gene matches.

The chain carries TRBV5-4 and TRBJ2-1; 10 bases align to TRBD2. Sequencing input: naive CD8+ T cells from PBMCs. This receptor was obtained from a man younger than 30 in good health. Some clones in this sample may be carry-over from other donors' samples. The chain's CDR3 is CASSLAGLATNEQFF. Written as DNA, the CDR3 is TGTGCCAGCAGCTTGGCGGGACTAGCGACCAATGAGCAGTTCTTC.